This T cell receptor beta chain appears in the sequencing data of a study of CD8 T cells in Susac syndrome. Germline V gene data show CDR1 as PRHDT and CDR2 as FYEKMQ (reference sequence). The V end was cut by 8 bases, the J end by 3 bases, with 16 bases between. This CDR3 spans 14 amino acids. Reverse transcription used about 0.5 to 1 ug RNA and random hexamers. MiXCR was run by TCRdb on the immunoSEQ multiplex PCR reads, yielding one entry per CDR3 protein. The sample includes tens of thousands of distinct CDR3 sequences, roughly 94% seen only once; the top ten take roughly 0.97%. The sequenced sample was CD8+ T cells from PBMCs. The clonotype was recovered from a human donor with Susac syndrome. The rearrangement links TRBV13 to TRBJ2-5; either TRBD1 or TRBD2 may supply D (5 bases each). The CDR3 bases are TGTGCCAGCCGGGTTCGGGGCGGAAAAGAGACCCAGTACTTC. Translating gives CASRVRGGKETQYF.